This TCR beta chain was recovered during a study of a mutant IDH1 vaccine in newly diagnosed glioma. Study in general: Following radiotherapy alone, or alongside temozolomide cycles, vaccination was started after an interval of 4-6 weeks. Those enrolled had earlier been treated with radiotherapy, temozolomide, or both, mostly both.

Measured with immunoSEQ multiplex PCR; TCRdb has only the in-frame clones, and not every one. The data hold 20,000 to 25,000 clones, with more than 70% observed a single time. A remark on this clone: Its antigen is undetermined.

Time point reported: week 47, end of study. Every vaccination contained 300 ug of the mutant IDH1 20-mer peptide and was paired with topical imiquimod. The donors' diagnosis was new WHO grade 3 or 4 astrocytoma that was IDH1-mutant and ATRX-lost. This CDR3 has 15 residues. Germline V gene data show CDR1 as MDHEN and CDR2 as SYDVKM. The germline V and J ends were trimmed by 1 base and 11 bases, with 18 bases remaining between them. This receptor was taken from a man aged 35 to 55 with glioma. V gene TRBV28 combines with J gene TRBJ2-1; possibly TRBD2 for D (5 bases). The material sequenced was PBMCs, taken from a glioma patient whose treatment included an IDH1 peptide vaccine. The CDR3 DNA reads as TGTGCCAGCAGTTTATCAAGGACCTCAGGCGGGCAGCAGTTCTTC. Amino acids: CASSLSRTSGGQQFF.